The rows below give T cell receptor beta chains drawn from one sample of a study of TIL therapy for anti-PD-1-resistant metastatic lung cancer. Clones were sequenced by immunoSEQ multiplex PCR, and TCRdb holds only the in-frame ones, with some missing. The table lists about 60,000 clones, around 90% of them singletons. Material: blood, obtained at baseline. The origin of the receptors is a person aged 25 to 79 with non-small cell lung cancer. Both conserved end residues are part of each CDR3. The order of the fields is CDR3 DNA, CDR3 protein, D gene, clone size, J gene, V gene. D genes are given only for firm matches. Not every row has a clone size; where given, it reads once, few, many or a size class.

DNA: TGTGCCAGCAGTTGGGACAGGGCTGAGCAGTACTTC
CDR3: CASSWDRAEQYF
D: TRBD1
size: -
J: TRBJ2-7
V: TRBV2

DNA: TGTGCCAGCTCACCAGTGACGGCGCAGGGGAGGAATCAGCCCCAGCATTTT
CDR3: CASSPVTAQGRNQPQHF
D: -
size: -
J: TRBJ1-5
V: TRBV18

DNA: TGTGCCAGCAGTGGGGGACTAGCGGGGATAAATGAGCAGTTCTTC
CDR3: CASSGGLAGINEQFF
D: TRBD2
size: -
J: TRBJ2-1
V: TRBV2

DNA: TGTGCCAGCAGCCCCAGGACGTCTTCTGGAAACACCATATATTTT
CDR3: CASSPRTSSGNTIYF
D: -
size: -
J: TRBJ1-3
V: TRBV7-9

DNA: TGTGCCAGCAGCTGGAACCATAACACTGAAGCTTTCTTT
CDR3: CASSWNHNTEAFF
D: -
size: -
J: TRBJ1-1
V: TRBV5-5

DNA: TGTGCCAGCAGCCAGACAGTAATCGGCTACGAGCAGTACTTC
CDR3: CASSQTVIGYEQYF
D: -
size: -
J: TRBJ2-7
V: TRBV3-1/TRBV3-2

DNA: TGTGCCAGCAGTGCACGGACTAGCGGTACAGATACGCAGTATTTT
CDR3: CASSARTSGTDTQYF
D: TRBD2
size: once
J: TRBJ2-3
V: TRBV2

DNA: TGTGCCAGCAGCCATCAATACAATTGGACAGTGCAAGAGACCCAGTACTTC
CDR3: CASSHQYNWTVQETQYF
D: -
size: -
J: TRBJ2-5
V: TRBV13

DNA: TGTGCCAGCAGCGTGGGACAGGGGGGCGATACGCAGTATTTT
CDR3: CASSVGQGGDTQYF
D: TRBD1
size: -
J: TRBJ2-3
V: TRBV9

DNA: TGTGCCAGCAGCCGGACAGGGGAGAACACTGAAGCTTTCTTT
CDR3: CASSRTGENTEAFF
D: TRBD1
size: few
J: TRBJ1-1
V: TRBV7-3

DNA: TGTGCCAGCAGTTTAATGGAGGATTTTCGCGCCGGGGAGCTGTTTTTT
CDR3: CASSLMEDFRAGELFF
D: -
size: -
J: TRBJ2-2
V: TRBV28

DNA: TGTGCCAGCAGCTTGGTACAGGTTGTTTCCTACGAGCAGTACTTC
CDR3: CASSLVQVVSYEQYF
D: -
size: -
J: TRBJ2-7
V: TRBV5-8

DNA: TGTGCCAGCAGCGTGGACCACTACAATGAGCAGTTCTTC
CDR3: CASSVDHYNEQFF
D: -
size: -
J: TRBJ2-1
V: TRBV7-2

DNA: TGTGCAAGTCGCTTAGCCAGCCTCGACTACGAGCAGTACTTC
CDR3: CASRLASLDYEQYF
D: -
size: -
J: TRBJ2-7
V: TRBV12-2

DNA: TGTGCCAGCAAACTAACAGGGAGAACTGAAGCTTTCTTT
CDR3: CASKLTGRTEAFF
D: -
size: -
J: TRBJ1-1
V: TRBV28

DNA: TGTGCCAGCACTAACCAAGGGGCTTCGGAGACCCAGTACTTC
CDR3: CASTNQGASETQYF
D: -
size: -
J: TRBJ2-5
V: TRBV2

DNA: TGTGCCAGCAGCTTGGCGGTAGGGACTCCCCGGGGCGGTGAGCAGTTCTTC
CDR3: CASSLAVGTPRGGEQFF
D: -
size: -
J: TRBJ2-1
V: TRBV5-6

DNA: TGTGCCTGGAGGTTAAATGGCTACGAGCAGTACTTC
CDR3: CAWRLNGYEQYF
D: -
size: -
J: TRBJ2-7
V: TRBV30

DNA: TGTGCCAGCAGCTTGTCGACAGGGGATCAAGAGACCCAGTACTTC
CDR3: CASSLSTGDQETQYF
D: TRBD1
size: few
J: TRBJ2-5
V: TRBV5-5

DNA: TGTGCCAGCAGACCAATGGCCGGGCTCGAGCAGTACTTC
CDR3: CASRPMAGLEQYF
D: -
size: -
J: TRBJ2-7
V: TRBV27

DNA: TGTGCCAGCCGCAGGGGATGGGACACTGAAGCTTTCTTT
CDR3: CASRRGWDTEAFF
D: -
size: few
J: TRBJ1-1
V: TRBV3-1/TRBV3-2

DNA: TGTGCCAGCACCGTGACGTTCAGCGGGAGCAAGCAGTACTTC
CDR3: CASTVTFSGSKQYF
D: TRBD2
size: -
J: TRBJ2-7
V: TRBV28

DNA: TGCGCCAGCAGCCAAGGACTAGACAATTCACCCCTCCACTTT
CDR3: CASSQGLDNSPLHF
D: -
size: -
J: TRBJ1-6
V: TRBV4-1

DNA: TGTGCCAGCAGTTTCTCCCCCGGGACTAGCGGGGGGAATGAGCAGTTCTTC
CDR3: CASSFSPGTSGGNEQFF
D: TRBD2
size: -
J: TRBJ2-1
V: TRBV27

DNA: TGTGCCAGCAGCTTAGGTCCGGGCTATGGCTACACCTTC
CDR3: CASSLGPGYGYTF
D: -
size: -
J: TRBJ1-2
V: TRBV11-2

DNA: TGTGCCAGCAGCTTACTAACAGATCTCGGTGAAGCTTTCTTT
CDR3: CASSLLTDLGEAFF
D: -
size: -
J: TRBJ1-1
V: TRBV5-8

DNA: TGTGCCAGCAGCCAAGGGGTTCGACAGGGTTTTCTCTACGAGCAGTACTTC
CDR3: CASSQGVRQGFLYEQYF
D: TRBD1
size: -
J: TRBJ2-7
V: TRBV4-2

DNA: TGTGCCACCAGTGATTCAAGGGGCACTGAAGCTTTCTTT
CDR3: CATSDSRGTEAFF
D: -
size: -
J: TRBJ1-1
V: TRBV24-1

DNA: TGTGCCAGCAGTCGCGGACAGGGTGGCTATGAAAAACTGTTTTTT
CDR3: CASSRGQGGYEKLFF
D: TRBD1
size: -
J: TRBJ1-4
V: TRBV6-2/TRBV6-3

DNA: TGTGCCAGCAACTCACCCCTCCACTTT
CDR3: CASNSPLHF
D: -
size: -
J: TRBJ1-6
V: TRBV21-1

DNA: TGTGCCAGCAGTTACTCGAGCGGAGCGAACACCGGGGAGCTGTTTTTT
CDR3: CASSYSSGANTGELFF
D: -
size: -
J: TRBJ2-2
V: TRBV6-6

DNA: TGCAGCGTTTCAGGGCAGCTGAACACTGAAGCTTTCTTT
CDR3: CSVSGQLNTEAFF
D: -
size: few
J: TRBJ1-1
V: TRBV29-1

DNA: TGCGCCAGCAGCTTGGCCGTGATACGAACCGCTGAAGCTTTCTTT
CDR3: CASSLAVIRTAEAFF
D: -
size: -
J: TRBJ1-1
V: TRBV5-1